The present TCR beta chain was sequenced within a study of cytomegalovirus exposure and HLA in healthy donors. About the research overall: There were about 85 million unique TCRs (from HLA-typed donors) in an early data release.

PCR was performed using 60 Vbeta and 13 Jbeta primers. The table came from immunoSEQ multiplex PCR; TCRdb's copy has only in-frame clones and leaves some out. The table records about 57,000 clones, about 84% of them present only once. This sequence originates from a male donor in good health and CMV-seronegative. The sequenced sample consisted of PBMCs.

The CDR3 here is CASSARVGGEQYF. DNA for the CDR3: TGCGCCAGCAGCGCGAGGGTTGGTGGCGAGCAGTACTTC. The V and J genes are TRBV5-1 and TRBJ2-7; tentatively, D is TRBD2 (5 bases). The ends were cut back, 4 bases at V and 6 bases at J, with 14 bases in the middle. The CDR3 contains 13 residues. Germline lookup yields CDR1 SGHRS and CDR2 YFSETQ.